This T cell receptor beta chain was sequenced during a study of T cells in women clearing cervical HPV infection. Study-wide background: Controls' single incident HPV16 infection cleared within 12 months without precancer. HLA type could not be excluded as a confounder.

CDR3 length: 14 residues. Per germline, CDR1 SEHNR and CDR2 FQNEAQ (reference sequence). The trim removed 4 bases at V and 8 bases at J, leaving 7 bases unmatched. Repertoires were generated with immunoSEQ multiplex PCR, while TCRdb's copy carries only in-frame clones and drops some. Reported are 48,000 or so clones; the ten largest clones contain 1.5% to 2%. In regard to this clone: The CDR3 extends 3 residues past the end of the read, so its final part is completed from the germline J gene.

This TCR derives from a woman between 18 and 70 years old with a cervical HPV16 infection that either progressed to CIN3+ or cleared (not recorded which). The sample was blood buffy coat. J is TRBJ1-4 and V is TRBV7-9; 7 positions match TRBD1. Incomplete CDR3 DNA: TGTGCCAGCAGCTCCCGACAGGGTGGGGAAAAA. It translates to CASSSRQGGEK. The whole CDR3 sequence is CASSSRQGGEKLFF.